This TCR beta chain was observed in a study of T-cell memory formation after mild COVID-19. TCRdb redid the calling of the 5' RACE reads with MiXCR, one entry per CDR3 protein. The sample records some 250,000 distinct CDR3 sequences, under 20% being singletons. The CDR3 is made up of 18 amino acids. The germline CDR1 and CDR2 sequences are MGHRA and YSYEKL. The V and J ends lost 4 bases and 1 base, in that order; junction bases with no gene match: 5. This receptor was obtained from a man aged 18 to 29 who had mild COVID-19 (a few samples of this study predate the infection). Cell type and time point are not known. The rearrangement joins TRBV4-1 to TRBJ2-4, with 15 bases fitting TRBD2. The sequencing input was PBMCs or a T cell subset sorted from them (not recorded which). As DNA, the CDR3 is TGCGCCAGCAGCCCGGGACTAGCGGGGGGCCGCGCCAAAAACATTCAGTACTTC. Protein: CASSPGLAGGRAKNIQYF.